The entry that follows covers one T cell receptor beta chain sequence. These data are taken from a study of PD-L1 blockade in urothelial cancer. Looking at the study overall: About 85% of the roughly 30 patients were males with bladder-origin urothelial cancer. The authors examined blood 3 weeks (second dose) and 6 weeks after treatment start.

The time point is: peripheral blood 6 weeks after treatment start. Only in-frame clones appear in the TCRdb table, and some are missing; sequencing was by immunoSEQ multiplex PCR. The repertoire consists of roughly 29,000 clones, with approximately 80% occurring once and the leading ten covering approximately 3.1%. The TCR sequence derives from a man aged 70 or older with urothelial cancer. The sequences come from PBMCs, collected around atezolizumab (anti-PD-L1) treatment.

The CDR3 bases are TGTGCCAGCAGCGTAGGGGCCAGCGGGGGACAAGAGACCCAGTACTTC. Translating it yields CASSVGASGGQETQYF. This chain joins TRBV9 and TRBJ2-5, with 8 positions matching TRBD2. V shed 0 bases, J shed 2 bases, and the junction held 6 bases outside the gene matches. The germline gives CDR1 SGDLS, CDR2 YYNGEE. The CDR3 loop spans 16 amino acids.